This TCR beta chain was sequenced during a study of T-cell memory formation after mild COVID-19. Study-wide context: Largely donor-specific TCR clusters were found. Whole-study results and caveats: In pre-infection memory, a portion of responding clones appeared, which suggested that cross-reactive memory joined.

About this clonotype: Its antigen is as yet unknown.

This CDR3 has 12 residues. The V end was cut by 5 bases, the J end by 8 bases, with 9 bases between. TCRdb re-called the 5' RACE reads with MiXCR, one entry per CDR3 protein. The sample lists 300,000 to 400,000 distinct CDR3 sequences, around 21% occurring once. This chain uses TRBV12-3 or TRBV12-4 with TRBJ1-4; possibly TRBD1 for D (5 bases). The sequenced sample consisted of PBMCs or a T cell subset sorted from them (not recorded which). The sequence came from an adult woman who had mild COVID-19 (a few samples of this study predate the infection). Cell type and time point are not known. The CDR3 loop is CASSPWGEKLFF. CDR3 DNA sequence: TGTGCCAGCAGTCCCTGGGGCGAAAAACTGTTTTTT.